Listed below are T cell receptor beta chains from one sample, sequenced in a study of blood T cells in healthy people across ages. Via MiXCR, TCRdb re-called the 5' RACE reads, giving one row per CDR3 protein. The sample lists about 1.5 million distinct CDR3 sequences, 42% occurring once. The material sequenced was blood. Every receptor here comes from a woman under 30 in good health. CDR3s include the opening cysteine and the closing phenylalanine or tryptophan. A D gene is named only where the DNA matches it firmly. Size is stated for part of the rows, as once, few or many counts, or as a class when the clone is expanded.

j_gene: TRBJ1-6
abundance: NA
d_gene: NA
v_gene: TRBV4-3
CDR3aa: CASSQDREPSYSPLHF
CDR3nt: TGCGCCAGCAGCCAAGACCGGGAACCGAGCTATTCACCCCTCCACTTT

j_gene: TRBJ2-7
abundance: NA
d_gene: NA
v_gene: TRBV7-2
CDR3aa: CASNIYNYGQYF
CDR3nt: TGTGCCAGCAACATCTACAACTACGGGCAGTACTTC

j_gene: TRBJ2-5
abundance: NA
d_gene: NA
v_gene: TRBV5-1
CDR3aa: CASSLGASLETQYF
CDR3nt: TGCGCCAGCAGCTTGGGCGCGAGTTTGGAGACCCAGTACTTC

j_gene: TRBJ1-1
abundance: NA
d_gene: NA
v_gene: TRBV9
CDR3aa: CASSVGPQAGDSNTEAFF
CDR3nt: TGTGCCAGCAGCGTAGGTCCCCAGGCAGGGGACTCGAACACTGAAGCTTTCTTT

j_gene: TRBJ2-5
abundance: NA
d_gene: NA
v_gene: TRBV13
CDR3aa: CASSSWTNQETQYF
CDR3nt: TGTGCCAGCAGCTCGTGGACAAACCAAGAGACCCAGTACTTC

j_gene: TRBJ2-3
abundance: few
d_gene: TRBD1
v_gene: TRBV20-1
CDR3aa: CSVRDRVPDTQYF
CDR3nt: TGCAGTGTACGGGACAGGGTCCCAGATACGCAGTATTTT

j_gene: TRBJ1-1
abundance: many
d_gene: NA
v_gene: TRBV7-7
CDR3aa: CASSLDSGTEAFF
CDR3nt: TGTGCTAGCAGCTTAGATTCAGGAACTGAAGCTTTCTTT

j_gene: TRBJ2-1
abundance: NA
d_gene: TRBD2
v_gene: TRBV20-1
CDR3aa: CSARAILAGVSNEQFF
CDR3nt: TGCAGTGCTAGGGCGATTCTAGCGGGAGTTTCCAATGAGCAGTTCTTC

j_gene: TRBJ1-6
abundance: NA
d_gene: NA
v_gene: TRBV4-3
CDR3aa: CASSQDRIGWNSPLHF
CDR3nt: TGCGCCAGCAGCCAAGATCGAATAGGGTGGAATTCACCCCTCCACTTT

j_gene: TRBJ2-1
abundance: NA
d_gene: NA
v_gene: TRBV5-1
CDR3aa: CASSEQGPNEQFF
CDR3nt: TGCGCCAGCAGCGAACAGGGTCCAAATGAGCAGTTCTTC

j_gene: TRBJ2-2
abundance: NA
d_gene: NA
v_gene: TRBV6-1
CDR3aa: CASKKRNIGTGELFF
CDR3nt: TGTGCCAGCAAGAAAAGAAATATCGGAACCGGGGAGCTGTTTTTT

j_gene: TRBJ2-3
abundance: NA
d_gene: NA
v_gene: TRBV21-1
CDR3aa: CATDQHFVVRVSPSGSSTDMQYF
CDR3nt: TGTGCTACCGACCAGCATTTCGTTGTTCGGGTTTCCCCTAGCGGGAGTTCAACAGATATGCAGTATTTT

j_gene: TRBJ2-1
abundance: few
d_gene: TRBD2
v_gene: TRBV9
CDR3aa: CASSVAGGVSYNEQFF
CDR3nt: TGTGCCAGCAGCGTAGCGGGGGGGGTTTCCTACAATGAGCAGTTCTTC

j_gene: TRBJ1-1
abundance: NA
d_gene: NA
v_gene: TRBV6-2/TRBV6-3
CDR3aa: CASGAFGGFFTEAFF
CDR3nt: TGTGCCAGCGGAGCCTTTGGGGGGTTTTTCACTGAAGCTTTCTTT

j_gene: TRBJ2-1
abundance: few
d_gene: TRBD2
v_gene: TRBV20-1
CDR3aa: CSARGIAGGVYNEQFF
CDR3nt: TGCAGTGCTAGAGGGATAGCGGGAGGGGTATACAATGAGCAGTTCTTC

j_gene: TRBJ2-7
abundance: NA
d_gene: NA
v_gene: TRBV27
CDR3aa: CASSPFKREYNEQYF
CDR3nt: TGTGCCAGCAGCCCTTTTAAACGGGAGTACAACGAGCAGTACTTC

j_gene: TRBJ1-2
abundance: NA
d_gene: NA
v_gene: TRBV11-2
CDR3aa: CASSSAQGRNYGHTF
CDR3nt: TGTGCCAGCAGCTCAGCCCAGGGGCGTAACTATGGCCACACCTTC

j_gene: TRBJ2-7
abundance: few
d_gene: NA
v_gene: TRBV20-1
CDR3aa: CSDPYRESGEQYF
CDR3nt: TGCAGTGATCCGTACAGGGAATCGGGCGAGCAGTACTTC

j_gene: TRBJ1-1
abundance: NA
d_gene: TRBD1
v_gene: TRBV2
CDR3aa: CASSGDRLDSTEAFF
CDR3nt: TGTGCCAGCAGTGGGGACAGATTAGATTCCACTGAAGCTTTCTTT

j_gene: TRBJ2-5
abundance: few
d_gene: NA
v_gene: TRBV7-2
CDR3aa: CASSLHQGGQETQYF
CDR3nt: TGTGCCAGCAGCTTACACCAGGGGGGCCAAGAGACCCAGTACTTC

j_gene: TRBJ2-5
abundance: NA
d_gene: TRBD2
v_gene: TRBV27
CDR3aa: CASSFIPGLAPNEQYF
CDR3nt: TGTGCCAGCAGTTTCATCCCGGGACTAGCACCCAATGAGCAGTACTTC

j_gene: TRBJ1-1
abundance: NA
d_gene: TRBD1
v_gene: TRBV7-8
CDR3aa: CASSLALIQGVITEAFF
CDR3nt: TGTGCCAGCAGCTTAGCGCTCATTCAGGGGGTCATCACTGAAGCTTTCTTT

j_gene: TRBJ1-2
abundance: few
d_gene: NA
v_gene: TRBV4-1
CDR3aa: CASSQGRVFYGYTF
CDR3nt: TGCGCCAGCAGCCAAGGTCGGGTGTTCTATGGCTACACCTTC

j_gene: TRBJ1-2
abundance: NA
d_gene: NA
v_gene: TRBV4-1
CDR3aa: CASSQREKGYTF
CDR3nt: TGCGCCAGCAGCCAACGGGAGAAGGGCTACACCTTC

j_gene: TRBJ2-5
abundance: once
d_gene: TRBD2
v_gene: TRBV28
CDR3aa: CASLLAGAVSNEQYF
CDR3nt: TGTGCCAGCCTACTAGCGGGAGCCGTCTCCAATGAGCAGTACTTC

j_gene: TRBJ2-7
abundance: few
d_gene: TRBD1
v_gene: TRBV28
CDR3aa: CASSFPTGGTYEQYF
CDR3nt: TGTGCCAGCAGTTTCCCGACAGGGGGTACCTACGAGCAGTACTTC

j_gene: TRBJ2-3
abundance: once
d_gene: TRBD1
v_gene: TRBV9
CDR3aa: CASSVGDRVRTDTQYF
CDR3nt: TGTGCCAGCAGCGTAGGGGACAGGGTTAGAACAGATACGCAGTATTTT

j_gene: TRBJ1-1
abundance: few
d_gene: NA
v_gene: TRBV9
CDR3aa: CASSVVTMNTEAFF
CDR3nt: TGTGCCAGCAGCGTAGTGACGATGAACACTGAAGCTTTCTTT

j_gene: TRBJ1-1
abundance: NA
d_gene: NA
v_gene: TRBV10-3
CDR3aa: CARGGTEAFF
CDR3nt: TGTGCCAGGGGCGGCACTGAAGCTTTCTTT

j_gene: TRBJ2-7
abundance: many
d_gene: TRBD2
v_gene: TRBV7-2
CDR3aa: CASSLGLAGSYNEQYF
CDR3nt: TGTGCCAGCAGCTTAGGGCTAGCGGGATCCTACAATGAGCAGTACTTC

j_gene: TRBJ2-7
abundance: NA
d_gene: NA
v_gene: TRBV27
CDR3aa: CASRAGMTYEQYF
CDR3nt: TGTGCCAGCCGGGCAGGGATGACCTACGAGCAGTACTTC

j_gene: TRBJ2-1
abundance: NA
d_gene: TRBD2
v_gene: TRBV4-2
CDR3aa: CASSQDGGTSGVNEQFF
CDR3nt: TGTGCCAGCAGCCAAGATGGCGGGACTAGCGGGGTCAATGAGCAGTTCTTC

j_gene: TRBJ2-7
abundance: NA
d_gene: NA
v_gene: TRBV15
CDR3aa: CATSRLGTGEQYF
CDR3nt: TGTGCCACCAGCAGACTAGGGACCGGTGAGCAGTACTTC

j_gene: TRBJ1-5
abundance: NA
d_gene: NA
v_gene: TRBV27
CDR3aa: CAGSFTGDQPQHF
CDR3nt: TGTGCCGGCAGTTTCACAGGAGATCAGCCCCAGCATTTT

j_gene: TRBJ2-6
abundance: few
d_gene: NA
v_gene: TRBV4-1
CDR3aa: CASSSRELGANVLTF
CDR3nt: TGCGCCAGCAGCTCAAGGGAGTTAGGGGCCAACGTCCTGACTTTC

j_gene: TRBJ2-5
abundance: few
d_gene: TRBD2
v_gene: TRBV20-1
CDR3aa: CSAIAGGPETQYF
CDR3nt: TGCAGTGCAATAGCGGGAGGGCCTGAGACCCAGTACTTC

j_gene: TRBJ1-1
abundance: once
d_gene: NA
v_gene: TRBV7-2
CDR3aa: CASSLEGNRADTEAFF
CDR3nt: TGTGCCAGCAGCTTAGAAGGTAACAGGGCGGACACTGAAGCTTTCTTT

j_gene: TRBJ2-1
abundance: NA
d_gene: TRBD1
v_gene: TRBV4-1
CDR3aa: CASSQTDREVHRIQFF
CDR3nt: TGCGCCAGCAGCCAGACGGACAGGGAGGTTCATCGCATTCAGTTCTTC

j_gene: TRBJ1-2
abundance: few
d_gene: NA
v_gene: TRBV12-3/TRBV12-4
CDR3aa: CASSLSLRAKKYGYTF
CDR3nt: TGTGCCAGCAGTTTAAGTCTCAGGGCTAAAAAGTATGGCTACACCTTC

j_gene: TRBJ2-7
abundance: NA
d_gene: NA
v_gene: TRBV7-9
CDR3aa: CASSVSMGSTYEQYF
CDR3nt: TGTGCCAGCAGCGTTTCAATGGGCAGCACCTACGAGCAGTACTTC

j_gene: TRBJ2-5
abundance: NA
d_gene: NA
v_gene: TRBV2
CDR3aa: CATSTGAETQYF
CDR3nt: TGTGCCACCTCCACCGGGGCCGAGACCCAGTACTTC

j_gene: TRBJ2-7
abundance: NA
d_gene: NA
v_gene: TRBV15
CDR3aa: CATSRDLSGSYEQYF
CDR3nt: TGTGCCACCAGCAGAGATCTTTCGGGTTCCTACGAGCAGTACTTC

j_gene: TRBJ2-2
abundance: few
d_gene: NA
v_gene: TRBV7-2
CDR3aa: CASNRGGGELFF
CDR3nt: TGTGCCAGCAACAGAGGGGGCGGGGAGCTGTTTTTT

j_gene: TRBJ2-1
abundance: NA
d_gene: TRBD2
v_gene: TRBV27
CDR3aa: CASSLSGGRLYNEQFF
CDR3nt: TGTGCCAGCAGTTTATCTGGCGGGAGGCTGTACAATGAGCAGTTCTTC

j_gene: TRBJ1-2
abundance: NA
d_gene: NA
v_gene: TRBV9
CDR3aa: CASSAGLGDYGYTF
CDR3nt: TGTGCCAGCAGCGCCGGACTGGGAGACTATGGCTACACCTTC

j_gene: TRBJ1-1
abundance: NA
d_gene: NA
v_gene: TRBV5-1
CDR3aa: CASSLAVSYMNTEAFF
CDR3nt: TGCGCCAGCAGCTTGGCGGTGTCATACATGAACACTGAAGCTTTCTTT

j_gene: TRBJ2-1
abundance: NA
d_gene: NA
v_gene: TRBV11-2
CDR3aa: CASSSLENEQFF
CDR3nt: TGTGCCAGCAGCTCCCTAGAAAATGAGCAGTTCTTC

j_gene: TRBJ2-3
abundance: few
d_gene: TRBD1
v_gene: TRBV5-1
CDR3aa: CASSQAGTGTDTQYF
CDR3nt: TGCGCCAGCAGCCAAGCCGGGACAGGCACAGATACGCAGTATTTT

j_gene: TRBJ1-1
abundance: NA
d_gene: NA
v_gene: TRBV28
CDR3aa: CASSYTGSMNTEAFF
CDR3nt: TGTGCCAGCAGTTACACAGGGTCCATGAACACTGAAGCTTTCTTT

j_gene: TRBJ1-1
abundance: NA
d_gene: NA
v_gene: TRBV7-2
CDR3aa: CASSVRGARGNTEAFF
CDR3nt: TGTGCCAGCAGCGTTCGGGGGGCCCGAGGGAACACTGAAGCTTTCTTT

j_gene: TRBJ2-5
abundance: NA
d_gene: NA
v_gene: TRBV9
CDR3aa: CASSGDVEETQYF
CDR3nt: TGTGCCAGCAGCGGAGATGTAGAAGAGACCCAGTACTTC

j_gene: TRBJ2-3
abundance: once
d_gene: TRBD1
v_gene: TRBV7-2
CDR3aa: CASSLWDRFSTDTQYF
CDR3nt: TGTGCCAGCAGCTTATGGGACAGATTTAGCACAGATACGCAGTATTTT

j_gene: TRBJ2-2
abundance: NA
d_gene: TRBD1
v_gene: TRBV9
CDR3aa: CASSPTAPRQGHTGELFF
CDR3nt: TGTGCCAGCAGCCCCACTGCCCCCCGACAGGGACACACCGGGGAGCTGTTTTTT

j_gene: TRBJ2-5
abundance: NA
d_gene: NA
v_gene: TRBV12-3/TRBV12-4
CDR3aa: CASSRGEGNQETQYF
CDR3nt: TGTGCCAGCAGTCGGGGCGAGGGAAACCAAGAGACCCAGTACTTC

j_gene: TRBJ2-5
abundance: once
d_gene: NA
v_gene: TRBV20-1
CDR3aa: CSARDMDGIPPRETQYF
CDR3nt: TGCAGTGCTAGAGATATGGACGGGATCCCACCGAGAGAGACCCAGTACTTC

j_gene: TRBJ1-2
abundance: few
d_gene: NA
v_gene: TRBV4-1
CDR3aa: CASSQAPDTSKYGYTF
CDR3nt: TGCGCCAGCAGCCAAGCCCCGGACACTTCTAAGTATGGCTACACCTTC

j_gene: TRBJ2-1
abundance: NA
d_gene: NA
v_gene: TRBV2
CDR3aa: CASSELRSPPHKEQFF
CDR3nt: TGTGCCAGCAGTGAACTTCGGAGTCCCCCTCACAAGGAGCAGTTCTTC